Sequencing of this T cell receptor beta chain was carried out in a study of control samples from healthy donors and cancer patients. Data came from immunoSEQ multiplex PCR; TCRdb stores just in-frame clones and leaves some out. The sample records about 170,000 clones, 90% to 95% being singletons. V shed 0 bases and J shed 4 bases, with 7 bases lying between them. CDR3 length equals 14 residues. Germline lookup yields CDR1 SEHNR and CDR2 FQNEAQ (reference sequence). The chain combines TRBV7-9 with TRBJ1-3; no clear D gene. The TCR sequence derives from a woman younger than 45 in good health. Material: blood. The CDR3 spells CASSLAGFGNTIYF. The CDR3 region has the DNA TGTGCCAGCAGCTTAGCAGGGTTCGGAAACACCATATATTTT.